The 23 T cell receptor beta chains below were found in one sample sequenced in a study of blood T cells in healthy people across ages (dated by TCRdb to the mid-2010s). The protocol used for the library was 5' RACE. The listed sequencing device is Illumina HiSeq 2500. The second PCR ran for about 7 to 11 cycles and used a J-beta primer mix along with a sample-barcoded 5' primer. TCRdb cleaned the public reads at Q25 with fastp, built clones with MiXCR and kept in-frame beta chains. Identical CDR3 protein sequences are pooled into one entry, listed with their most common genes and DNA. Recorded for this sample are hundreds of thousands of distinct CDR3 sequences; roughly 41% of them occurred a single time. Of the sample, 20% falls within the top ten clones. The sequenced material came from blood. These TCRs come from a woman aged 55-70 years in good health.

This clonotype was recorded a few times. The chain uses TRBV21-1 and TRBJ2-3. TRBV21-1 is assigned pseudogene status. The CDR3 has 14 residues. The CDR3 nucleotides read TGTGCCAGCAGCAAAGAGTTAGCCACAGATACGCAGTATTTT. This encodes CASSKELATDTQYF.

The CDR3 DNA follows: TGTGCCAGCAGTTACGGCCAGGGGGTCACTGAAGCTTTCTTT. This codes for CASSYGQGVTEAFF. The gene calls are TRBV6-2 or TRBV6-3 and TRBJ1-1, with TRBD1 identical over 7 bases. The CDR3 totals 14 residues. Germline-derived CDR1 and CDR2 are MNHEY and SVGEGT. J gave up 4 bases and V 2 bases, and 4 bases lay outside the gene matches.

This clonotype appeared a few times. This chain connects TRBV29-1 to TRBJ1-1; the D gene is possibly TRBD1 (5 bases). This CDR3 has 13 amino acids. V shed 6 bases and J shed 1 base, with 12 bases lying between them. Germline V gives CDR1 SQVTM, CDR2 ANQGSEA. The CDR3 sequence is CSVGGVRNTEAFF. The CDR3, as DNA: TGCAGCGTCGGAGGGGTCCGGAACACTGAAGCTTTCTTT.

DNA of the CDR3: TGTGCCAGCAGCTTAGTCGTGTCAGCCTCACCCTACGAGCAGTACTTC. Amino acid sequence: CASSLVVSASPYEQYF. The chain is built from TRBV11-2 and TRBJ2-7; D is undetermined. The ends were cut back, 1 base at V and 2 bases at J, with 15 bases in the middle. Germline V gene sequence: CDR1 SGHAT, CDR2 FQNNGV. The CDR3 contains 16 residues.

The chain has TRBV28 and TRBJ2-7, with D possibly being TRBD1 (6 bases). The V and J ends lost 6 bases and 0 bases respectively, with 15 bases between them. Germline V lookup: CDR1 MDHEN, CDR2 SYDVKM. The CDR3 is 15 residues long. The CDR3, as DNA: TGTGCCAGCAGCTTCACAGGGACGAGCTCCTACGAGCAGTACTTC. As protein: CASSFTGTSSYEQYF.

Of note for this clonotype: A read error may explain this, as a much larger clone is one base away. This chain joins TRBV29-1 and TRBJ2-7; 12 bases are a match to TRBD2. The V gene end was trimmed by 5 bases and the J gene end by 5 bases; junction bases not matched to a gene: 7. This CDR3 comprises 14 residues. The germline gives CDR1 SQVTM, CDR2 ANQGSEA. CDR3: CSVSLAGGDNEQYF. The CDR3 DNA follows: TGCAGCGTTTCACTAGCGGGAGGTGACAACGAGCAGTACTTC.

The rearrangement links TRBV9 to TRBJ2-5; 7 nucleotides line up with TRBD2. The CDR3 spans 15 residues. With V trimmed by 10 bases and J by 11 bases, 23 bases remained unmatched. Germline V gives CDR1 SGDLS, CDR2 YYNGEE. The chain's CDR3 is CASGRGTKPYNEQYF. Written as DNA, the CDR3 is TGTGCCTCGGGGCGGGGGACCAAGCCCTACAATGAGCAGTACTTC.

Of note for this clonotype: This could be a read error, since a much larger clone is one nucleotide away. V gene TRBV6-2 or TRBV6-3 combines with J gene TRBJ2-1, with a possible D match to TRBD2 (6 bases). The germline V gene has CDR1 MNHEY and CDR2 SVGEGT. With 6 bases removed from V and 5 bases from J, the gap between germline ends came to 17 bases. The CDR3 spans 15 residues. The CDR3 here is CASSQTSRVNNEQFF. CDR3 coding DNA: TGTGCCAGCAGCCAAACTAGCAGAGTAAACAATGAGCAGTTCTTC.

The chain couples TRBV11-2 to TRBJ2-1; the D call may be TRBD1 or TRBD2 (6 bases each). V shed 1 base and J shed 2 bases, with 15 bases lying between them. CDR3 length: 17 residues. Germline assignment: CDR1 SGHAT and CDR2 FQNNGV. Written as DNA, the CDR3 is TGTGCCAGCAGCTTAGGGGGGGCCAGCGCCCCCTACAATGAGCAGTTCTTC. Translation gives CASSLGGASAPYNEQFF.

The chain is built from TRBV5-1 and TRBJ2-1; 12 bases map to TRBD2. The CDR3 runs 19 residues. V was clipped by 0 bases and J by 1 base; unmatched bases: 8. Germline CDR1 is SGHRS and CDR2 is YFSETQ. The DNA for the CDR3 is TGCGCCAGCAGCTTGGGGGGACTAGCGGGCCCTACTTCCTACAATGAGCAGTTCTTC. It is translated as CASSLGGLAGPTSYNEQFF.

V gene TRBV5-1 combines with J gene TRBJ2-4; D is possibly TRBD2 (6 bases). This CDR3 spans 17 amino acids. Looked up from germline, CDR1 is SGHRS and CDR2 is YFSETQ. Trimming took 3 bases from V and 3 from J, leaving 19 bases between them. The DNA of the CDR3 is TGCGCCAGCAGCTGGGCCGGGGGTAGGAAGGGCAAAAACATTCAGTACTTC. It is translated as CASSWAGGRKGKNIQYF. Full variable domain (missing parts from reference TRBV5-1 and TRBJ2-4): KAGVTQTPRYLIKTRGQQVTLSCSPISGHRSVSWYQQTPGQGLQFLFEYFSETQRNKGNFPGRFSGRQFSNSRSEMNVSTLELGDSALYLCASSWAGGRKGKNIQYFGAGTRLSVL.

About this clonotype: A single base separates this from a much larger clone, so it may be a read error. The chain joins TRBV29-1 to TRBJ2-5; 10 bases fit TRBD2. Germline loops: CDR1 SQVTM, CDR2 ANQGSEA. Trimming removed 2 bases from V and 9 bases from J; junction bases left unmatched: 12. This CDR3 spans 15 amino acids. Here the CDR3 reads CSVERTGSGGEAQYF. The CDR3 DNA reads as TGCAGCGTTGAACGCACAGGGAGCGGGGGGGAGGCCCAGTACTTC.

At least ten counts were recorded for this clonotype. The chain carries TRBV24-1 and TRBJ2-3; TRBD2 might be the D (6 bases). Germline CDR1 and CDR2: KGHDR and SFDVKD. This CDR3 contains 12 residues. V dropped 9 bases and J dropped 0 bases, with 6 bases sitting between them. The CDR3 loop is CATRGSTDTQYF. Written as DNA, the CDR3 is TGTGCCACCCGGGGGAGCACAGATACGCAGTATTTT.

Only a few counts were recorded for this clonotype. The rearrangement uses TRBV29-1 and TRBJ1-4, with D unresolved. Germline lookup yields CDR1 SQVTM and CDR2 ANQGSEA. The CDR3 has 11 residues. Trimming took off 4 bases at V and 15 bases at J, with 15 bases between the two ends. The CDR3 sequence: CSVVSETQMFF. The CDR3 nucleotides read TGCAGCGTTGTATCCGAGACACAGATGTTTTTT.

This rearrangement joins TRBV9 to TRBJ2-2; a possible D gene is TRBD2 (5 bases). This CDR3 spans 14 amino acids. The V gene's germline CDR1 is SGDLS and CDR2 YYNGEE. The V end was cut by 4 bases, the J end by 2 bases, with 9 bases between. The CDR3 protein is CASSPRLNTGELFF. DNA of the CDR3: TGTGCCAGCAGCCCCCGACTAAACACCGGGGAGCTGTTTTTT.

Concerning this clonotype: This clone may be a read error of a much larger clone one base away. This chain links TRBV29-1 with TRBJ2-5; TRBD2 agrees at 12 bases. The germline V gene has CDR1 SQVTM and CDR2 ANQGSEA. The CDR3 consists of 13 residues. DNA of the CDR3: TGCGGCGTTGAGGGACTAGCGGGAGAGACCCAGTACTTC. Its protein product is CGVEGLAGETQYF.

The chain combines TRBV12-3 or TRBV12-4 with TRBJ2-5; 8 bases fit TRBD1. There are 14 residues in the CDR3. The J segment lost 0 bases and the V segment lost 11 bases, leaving 8 bases of the junction unmatched. This CDR3 is CAGIRQGYQETQYF. Written as DNA, the CDR3 is TGTGCCGGTATCCGACAGGGGTACCAAGAGACCCAGTACTTC.

The J gene is TRBJ1-4, the V gene TRBV28; no clear D gene. V dropped 6 bases and J dropped 1 base, with 21 bases sitting between them. Germline V gene lookup returns CDR1 MDHEN and CDR2 SYDVKM. This CDR3 is 18 amino acids long. The CDR3 is CASRRQPQGGGTNEKLFF. In DNA, the CDR3 is TGTGCCAGCAGAAGGCAGCCGCAAGGCGGTGGAACTAATGAAAAACTGTTTTTT.

The genes are TRBV3-1 and TRBJ2-1, with 11 bases matching TRBD2. V gave up 5 bases and J gave up 5 bases; unmatched junction bases: 5. Germline V gene sequence: CDR1 LGHDT, CDR2 YNNKEL (reference sequence). The length of the CDR3 is 15 residues. Here the CDR3 reads CASSFSGRGNNEQFF. CDR3 bases: TGTGCCAGCAGCTTTAGCGGGAGGGGAAACAATGAGCAGTTCTTC.

This clonotype has just a few counts. The V gene is TRBV4-3, the J gene TRBJ2-7; 8 bases line up with TRBD2. CDR1 is LGHNA, CDR2 YSLEER, per germline. With V trimmed by 1 base and J by 1 base, 3 bases remained unmatched. CDR3 length: 15 residues. The CDR3 DNA reads TGCGCCAGCAGCCAAGGAGGGACTAGATCCTACGAGCAGTACTTC. The encoded protein is CASSQGGTRSYEQYF.

CDR3 amino acids: CASSSQEETQYF. CDR3 sequence (DNA): TGTGCCAGCAGCTCCCAGGAAGAGACCCAGTACTTC. The V call is TRBV13, the J call TRBJ2-5; D gene uncertain. The CDR3 is 12 amino acids. Trimming left V 4 bases short and J 3 bases short, with 6 bases between. Germline-derived CDR1 and CDR2 are PRHDT and FYEKMQ (reference sequence). Looking up the rest from reference TRBV13 and TRBJ2-5 gives the full variable domain: AAGVIQSPRHLIKEKRETATLKCYPIPRHDTVYWYQQGPGQDPQFLISFYEKMQSDKGSIPDRFSAQQFSDYHSELNMSSLELGDSALYFCASSSQEETQYFGPGTRLLVL.

V is TRBV6-4 and J is TRBJ2-3; TRBD2 matches 7 bases. The V gene end was trimmed by 8 bases and the J gene end by 5 bases; junction bases not matched to a gene: 10. Germline loops: CDR1 MRHNA, CDR2 SNTAGT. The CDR3 is made up of 14 amino acids. CDR3 bases: TGTGCCAGCGCCCCACGCGGGAGTGGAGATACGCAGTATTTT. This codes for CASAPRGSGDTQYF.

The sample holds a few counts of this clonotype. The rearrangement uses TRBV6-5 and TRBJ2-1; TRBD2 aligns across 7 bases. Germline V gene data show CDR1 as MNHEY and CDR2 as SVGAGI. The CDR3 loop spans 14 amino acids. Trimming cost V 6 bases and J 1 base; bases outside gene matches: 3. CDR3 nucleotide sequence: TGTGCCAGCAGACGGGGGGAATCCTACAATGAGCAGTTCTTC. It encodes CASRRGESYNEQFF.